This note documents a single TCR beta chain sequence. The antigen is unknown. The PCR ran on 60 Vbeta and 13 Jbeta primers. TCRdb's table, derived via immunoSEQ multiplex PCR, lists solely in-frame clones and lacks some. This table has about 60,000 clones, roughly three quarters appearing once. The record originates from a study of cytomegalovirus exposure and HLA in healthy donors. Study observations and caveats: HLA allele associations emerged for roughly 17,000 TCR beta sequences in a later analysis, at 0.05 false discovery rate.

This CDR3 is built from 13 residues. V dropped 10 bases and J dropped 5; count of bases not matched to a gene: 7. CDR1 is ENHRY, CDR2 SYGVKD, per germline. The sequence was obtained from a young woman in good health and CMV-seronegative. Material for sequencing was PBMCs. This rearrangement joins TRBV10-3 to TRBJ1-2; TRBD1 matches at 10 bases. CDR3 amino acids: CATRQGALYGYTF. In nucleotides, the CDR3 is TGTGCCACCAGACAGGGGGCACTATATGGCTACACCTTC.